The rows below give T cell receptor beta chains drawn from one sample of a study. MiXCR was run by TCRdb on the 5' RACE reads, yielding one entry per CDR3 protein. This table has roughly 64,000 distinct CDR3 sequences, roughly 22% appearing once. The sequenced sample consisted of memory CD4+ T cells sorted from a lymph node. Source of these receptors: a female donor with breast cancer. CDR3s include the opening cysteine and the closing phenylalanine or tryptophan. The D gene is left open where the match is weak. A row's size may be missing; if present it is once, few, many or a size class.

d_call	clone_size	v_call	j_call	cdr3_nt	cdr3_aa
-	few	TRBV10-2	TRBJ2-1	TGCGCCAGCAGTGGCCCCCGAGGGGGGGAGCACTTC	CASSGPRGGEHF
-	-	TRBV10-3	TRBJ2-3	TGTGCCATCAGTGAAAAGGGCGGCGACGCAGATACGCAGTATTTT	CAISEKGGDADTQYF
-	-	TRBV7-2	TRBJ2-3	TGTGCCAGCAGCGGGCTGAATACGCAGTCTTTT	CASSGLNTQSF
TRBD2	many	TRBV20-1	TRBJ2-3	TGCAGTGCACATCGGACTAGCGGGATGGCAGATACGCAGTATTTT	CSAHRTSGMADTQYF
-	medium-sized	TRBV6-5	TRBJ1-1	TGTGCCAGCAGTTACTCGCCGGGGAACACTGAAGCTTTCTTT	CASSYSPGNTEAFF
-	-	TRBV7-2	TRBJ2-7	TGTGCCAGCAGCTTATCCCTCCAGGACGAGCAGTACTTC	CASSLSLQDEQYF
-	many	TRBV4-3	TRBJ1-5	TGCGCCAGCAGCCAAGATCGGGCGGGCAATCAGCCCCAGCATTTT	CASSQDRAGNQPQHF
-	few	TRBV5-1	TRBJ1-2	TGCGCCAGCAGCACTCCGGGTCCAATCGGGACGAGCTACACCTTC	CASSTPGPIGTSYTF
-	many	TRBV18	TRBJ1-2	TGTGCCAGCTCACCCGATATCGACTACGGCTACACCTTC	CASSPDIDYGYTF
TRBD1	many	TRBV20-1	TRBJ1-4	TGCAGTGCCACGACAGGGCAGAATGAAAAACTGTTTTTT	CSATTGQNEKLFF
TRBD1	few	TRBV7-2	TRBJ1-4	TGTGCCAGCAGCTCAACAGGGGTTGAAAAACTGTTTTTT	CASSSTGVEKLFF
-	-	TRBV5-1	TRBJ2-2	TGCGCCAGCACACGGGGAGACGGCGGGGAGCTGTTTTTT	CASTRGDGGELFF
TRBD2	-	TRBV7-8	TRBJ2-7	TGTGCCAGCAGCTTAGGAGGGGGTTCGACTAGCGTCCACGAGCAGTACTTC	CASSLGGGSTSVHEQYF
-	many	TRBV6-6	TRBJ1-1	TGTGCCAGCAGTCTATCGACAACACCCTTAGGGGACACTGAAGCTTTCTTT	CASSLSTTPLGDTEAFF
-	many	TRBV7-6	TRBJ2-3	TGTGCCAGCAGCCCCCCCCACGGGGGTGGATCAGATACGCAGTATTTT	CASSPPHGGGSDTQYF
-	-	TRBV7-8	TRBJ2-3	TGTGCCGGCAGCTTAGCGCTAGGGAAATCGCAGTATTTT	CAGSLALGKSQYF